This T cell receptor beta chain was recovered during a study of T-cell memory formation after mild COVID-19 (dated by TCRdb to the early 2020s). About the investigation overall: Most TCR sequence clusters were specific to one of the two donors. T-cell clones expanding and contracting after mild COVID-19 in two donors were tracked by longitudinal TCRalpha and TCRbeta repertoire sequencing. The cohort comprised two young, previously healthy adult volunteers, one female and one male.

Sequencing used an Illumina NovaSeq 6000. Using 5'RACE with constant-segment primers, TCRalpha and TCRbeta cDNA libraries were constructed, with sample barcodes and unique molecular identifiers added in the process. RNA was extracted from every sample with Trizol reagent. Library amplification was performed in two PCR steps, and a second sample barcode and Illumina TruSeq adapters were introduced in the second step. The libraries were sequenced on an Illumina NovaSeq using 2 x 150 bp paired-end reads. The original methods were these. The reads were demultiplexed and collapsed into UMI-guided consensus sequences using migec v1.2.7. Using mixcr v2.1.11, UMI consensuses were aligned to TRA and TRB V and J templates and then assembled into clonotypes. A clonotype was counted as expanded or contracted only when both edgeR and NoisET called the clonotype significant, with the noise models trained on biological replicates. For edgeR calls, the cutoffs were a false discovery rate-adjusted p below 0.01 and a log2 fold-change threshold of 1. PCA with hierarchical clustering of max-normalized trajectories of the 1000 most abundant clonotypes was used as exploratory dynamics analysis. The CD4 or CD8 phenotype of responding clones was assigned using the separately sequenced CD4+ and CD8+ repertoires. The public sequencing data were trimmed at Q25 with fastp and processed into clonotypes with MiXCR by TCRdb, which kept only in-frame beta chains. Each entry is one CDR3 protein sequence, shown with its most common DNA and genes. In this record, the V and J calls reflect TCRdb's handling and not the investigators' own analysis. This sample has almost 250,000 distinct CDR3 sequences in its table, and over 15% of those were observed once. Of the sample, around 2% falls within the top ten clones.

Counted from cysteine to phenylalanine, this CDR3 has 14 amino acids. The read is trimmed to its CDR3 DNA, 42 bases read in frame from base 1. From a lookup of the germline V gene (reference sequence), CDR1 and CDR2 are DFQATT and SNEGSKA. Trimming accounts for 5 bases at V and 1 base at J, while the number of junction bases matched to no gene is 5. Summary of the overall study and its limitations: Whether the second-wave clones peaking on day 37 were SARS-CoV-2 specific was not confirmed. The study covered only a couple of mild cases, and larger cohorts including severe cases with pre-infection samples were considered necessary. Balanced CD4/CD8 phenotypes were observed for clones contracting from day 15 to 85, whereas a bias towards CD4+ was observed for a second wave of clones expanding from day 15 to 37. Some responding clones were found in pre-infection memory, which suggests that pre-existing cross-reactive memory T cells took part in the SARS-CoV-2 response. Contracting CD4+ clones were located mainly in the CM and EM memory subsets, whereas CD8+ clones were found to be enriched in EMRA.

Ficoll-Paque density gradient centrifugation was used to isolate PBMCs. Comment on this clonotype: Its antigen has not been determined. The sample holds no much larger clone one base away, and base qualities are not on file.

The sequence came from an adult woman who had mild COVID-19 (a few samples of this study predate the infection). The sample titles of this study are shuffled in the database, so cell type and time point are left out; the donor was told from shared clones. Material: PBMCs or a T cell subset sorted from them (not recorded which). The V and J genes are TRBV20-1 and TRBJ1-5, with TRBD1 matching 7 junction bases. The DNA sequence follows: TGCAGTGCTTCGGGACAGAAGAGCAATCAGCCCCAGCATTTT. It specifies CSASGQKSNQPQHF.